Each of the 29 T cell receptor beta chains below was sequenced from the same sample in a study of identical twins listed by TCRdb under 2016. The library was generated by 5' RACE. Instrument on record: Illumina HiSeq 2000. In TCRdb, the public reads were trimmed at Q25 with fastp and aligned with MiXCR, with productive beta chains retained. CDR3 protein duplicates are merged, each entry listing the most common genes and DNA. The sample contains 1,800,000 or so distinct CDR3 sequences, about 30% of them found a single time. The top ten hold about 0.25% of the sample. Sequenced sample: cord blood. These receptors came from a newborn girl in good health.

The V and J genes are TRBV18 and TRBJ1-3; possible D gene TRBD1, 5 bases. Germline-derived CDR1 and CDR2 are KGHSH and LQKENI. This CDR3 has 16 residues. Trimming cost V 1 base and J 0 bases, with 10 bases left between them. CDR3 residues: CASSPRGTVSGNTIYF. The DNA for the CDR3 is TGTGCCAGCTCACCACGAGGGACGGTCTCTGGAAACACCATATATTTT. The full variable domain, completed using reference TRBV18 and TRBJ1-3, is NAGVMQNPRHLVRRRGQEARLRCSPMKGHSHVYWYRQLPEEGLKFMVYLQKENIIDESGMPKERFSAEFPKEGPSILRIQQVVRGDSAAYFCASSPRGTVSGNTIYFGEGSWLTVV.

This clonotype was detected a few times. The chain joins TRBV12-3 or TRBV12-4 to TRBJ1-2; 9 bases are a match to TRBD1. The junction had 3 bases not matched to a gene; V was cut back by 7 bases and J by 3 bases. The CDR3 is 13 residues long. In nucleotides, the CDR3 is TGTGCCAGCATCGGGACAGGGCACTATGGCTACACCTTC. Its protein is CASIGTGHYGYTF.

Comment on this clonotype: Germline and junction disagree at one end, which may indicate a read error. The J gene is TRBJ2-1, the V gene TRBV25-1; TRBD2 aligns across 9 bases. This CDR3 is 14 amino acids long. The V gene's germline CDR1 is MGHDK and CDR2 SYGVNS. CDR3 protein: CTSSGAGGLNEQFF. CDR3 bases: TGTACCAGCTCTGGCGCGGGGGGGCTCAATGAGCAGTTCTTC.

A word on this clonotype: Germline is not matched at one junction end, which may reflect a read error. The chain uses TRBV3-1 and TRBJ2-7, with D perhaps TRBD1 (6 bases). Germline V lookup: CDR1 LGHDT, CDR2 YNNKEL (reference sequence). The CDR3 covers 16 residues. DNA for the CDR3: TGTGCCAGCAGCCAAGAGACAGGACTTAACTCCTACGGGCAGTACTTC. Translation: CASSQETGLNSYGQYF.

The rearrangement uses TRBV5-1 and TRBJ2-5; 8 bases match TRBD2. The trim removed 6 bases at V and 2 bases at J, leaving 6 bases unmatched. Germline V gives CDR1 SGHRS, CDR2 YFSETQ. This CDR3 region has 14 residues. DNA for the CDR3: TGCGCCAGCACCTTCGGCGGGGGGCAAGAGACCCAGTACTTC. Protein product: CASTFGGGQETQYF.

V is TRBV7-2 and J is TRBJ2-4; the D is unclear. The J call may not be correct, given that the DNA end is closer to TRBJ2-7. Germline V CDR1 and CDR2: SGHTA, FQGNSA. This CDR3 is built from 18 residues. CDR3 amino acids: CASSLYPTNFVSSYEQYF. CDR3 in DNA: TGTGCCAGCAGCTTATACCCTACGAACTTTGTTTCCTCCTACGAGCAGTACTTC.

Remarks on this clonotype: Relative to the germline gene, one junction end is altered; a read error may explain this. The V call is TRBV3-1, the J call TRBJ1-2; D is perhaps TRBD1 (6 bases). Germline lookup yields CDR1 LGHDT and CDR2 YNNKEL (reference sequence). The CDR3 is made up of 16 amino acids. Here the CDR3 DNA reads TGTGCCAGCAGCCAAGATAGGCTACAGGGAAACTATGGCCACACCTTC. As protein: CASSQDRLQGNYGHTF.

This clonotype was recorded many times. This CDR3 reads CASGDTQYF. Written as DNA, the CDR3 is TGTGCCAGCGGGGATACGCAGTATTTT. This chain uses TRBV12-3 or TRBV12-4 with TRBJ2-3; D gene uncertain. V was pared by 8 bases and J by 6 bases, with 3 bases between. The CDR3 extends over 9 amino acids.

The gene calls are TRBV4-1 and TRBJ2-1; no reliable D call. V shed 0 bases and J shed 3 bases, with 6 bases lying between them. The germline CDR1 and CDR2 sequences are MGHRA and YSYEKL. The CDR3 length is 14 residues. The CDR3 coding sequence is TGCGCCAGCAGCCAAGATATGGTCTACAATGAGCAGTTCTTC. This encodes CASSQDMVYNEQFF.

Only a few counts were recorded for this clonotype. The genes are TRBV20-1 and TRBJ2-1, with TRBD2 identical over 7 bases. CDR3 length equals 15 residues. V shed 3 bases, J shed 4 bases, and the junction held 9 bases outside the gene matches. Germline CDR1 and CDR2: DFQATT and SNEGSKA (reference sequence). In nucleotides, the CDR3 is TGCAGTGCTAGGAGGCGCAAGCGGGGTTACAATGAGCAGTTCTTC. Protein product: CSARRRKRGYNEQFF.

The chain joins TRBV4-1 to TRBJ2-3; 7 bases are shared with TRBD2. CDR3 length: 17 residues. CDR1 is MGHRA, CDR2 YSYEKL, per germline. After removal of 3 bases from V and 2 bases from J, the junction contained 11 bases not matched to a gene. The CDR3 region is CASSHGRASGYTDTQYF. Here the CDR3 DNA reads TGCGCCAGCAGCCATGGCCGGGCTAGCGGCTACACAGATACGCAGTATTTT.

This rearrangement joins TRBV20-1 to TRBJ1-5; D remains ambiguous. The length of the CDR3 is 14 residues. Germline V gene data show CDR1 as DFQATT and CDR2 as SNEGSKA (reference sequence). Trimming took off 6 bases at V and 6 bases at J, with 18 bases between the two ends. The CDR3 loop reads CSASDTFKAQPQHF. The CDR3 nucleotides read TGCAGTGCCTCTGACACTTTTAAGGCTCAGCCCCAGCATTTT.

This clonotype was detected a few times. The DNA for the CDR3 is TGTGCCAGCAGCTTGATTAGCATCCACAATGAGCAGTACTTC. This codes for CASSLISIHNEQYF. The chain links TRBV11-2 to TRBJ2-7; D call uncertain. With 3 bases removed from V and 7 bases from J, the gap between germline ends came to 16 bases. CDR1 SGHAT and CDR2 FQNNGV come from the germline V gene. This CDR3 has 14 amino acids.

This clonotype was counted only a few times. V gene TRBV4-1 combines with J gene TRBJ2-1; 8 bases align to TRBD2. The assigned J gene may be wrong: the sequence end matches TRBJ2-7 better. The length of the CDR3 is 16 residues. CDR1 and CDR2 (germline): MGHRA, YSYEKL. CDR3 loop: CASSRAGAGSYNEQYF. The CDR3 bases are TGCGCCAGCAGTCGAGCGGGAGCTGGTTCCTACAATGAGCAGTACTTC.

The V call is TRBV4-1, the J call TRBJ2-7; 7 nucleotides match TRBD2. The end of the DNA fits TRBJ2-5 better, so the J call may be wrong. Germline-derived CDR1 and CDR2 are MGHRA and YSYEKL. The CDR3 loop spans 18 amino acids. The CDR3 region is CASSQEGIPGGSVKTQYF. DNA of the CDR3: TGCGCCAGCAGCCAAGAAGGTATTCCGGGAGGTAGCGTAAAGACCCAGTACTTC.

In its sample, this clonotype was seen a few times. V and J are TRBV5-5 and TRBJ2-5; no clear D. This CDR3 comprises 14 residues. Trimming took 2 bases from V and 4 from J, leaving 12 bases between them. CDR1 and CDR2 (germline): SGHKS, YYEKEE (reference sequence). The CDR3 coding sequence is TGTGCCAGCAGCTTTAAAAGATCGGGAGAGACCCAGTACTTC. Amino acid sequence: CASSFKRSGETQYF.

Points on this clonotype: It may be a read error: a sequence one base away is much more abundant. The rearrangement uses TRBV28 and TRBJ2-7; D may correspond to TRBD1 or TRBD2 (7 bases each). CDR3 length: 14 amino acids. Germline V gives CDR1 MDHEN, CDR2 SYDVKM. Trimming took 8 bases from V and 3 from J, leaving 17 bases between them. The CDR3 reads CASGRGQWSYEQYF. CDR3 nucleotide sequence: TGTGCCAGCGGGAGGGGACAGTGGAGCTACGAGCAGTACTTC.

The V and J genes are TRBV10-1 and TRBJ2-2; tentatively, D is TRBD1 (6 bases). Trimming took 4 bases from V and 8 from J, leaving 14 bases between them. Germline lookup yields CDR1 WNHNN and CDR2 SYGVQD (reference sequence). The CDR3 contains 14 residues. DNA of the CDR3: TGCGCCAGCAGTGTGATACGAGGGGGAGGGGAGCTGTTTTTT. This gives the protein CASSVIRGGGELFF.

V and J are TRBV3-1 and TRBJ2-5; D is undetermined. The V gene lost 3 bases and the J gene lost 5 bases, with 13 bases spanning the gap. CDR1 is LGHDT, CDR2 YNNKEL, per germline (reference sequence). The CDR3 is 14 residues long. The CDR3 DNA follows: TGTGCCAGCAGCCATAGCAGTGTTCGGGAGACCCAGTACTTC. This codes for CASSHSSVRETQYF.

V gene TRBV20-1 combines with J gene TRBJ2-3; 7 positions agree with TRBD2. V trimming: 3 bases; J trimming: 0 bases; junction bases outside the gene matches: 3. Germline V gene sequence: CDR1 DFQATT, CDR2 SNEGSKA (reference sequence). There are 14 residues in the CDR3. The CDR3 sequence is CSASGGWSTDTQYF. CDR3 nucleotides: TGCAGTGCTAGCGGGGGGTGGAGCACAGATACGCAGTATTTT.

The chain joins TRBV25-1 to TRBJ2-1; 7 nucleotides match TRBD1. The J call may be mistaken, given a closer DNA end match to TRBJ2-7. The CDR3 covers 16 residues. Per the germline V gene, CDR1 is MGHDK and CDR2 is SYGVNS. The CDR3 DNA is TGTGCCAGCAGCTTAATCCGACAGGGCTCCTACAATGAGCAGTACTTC. This sequence encodes CASSLIRQGSYNEQYF.

The V call is TRBV6-6, the J call TRBJ2-5, with D possibly TRBD1 on 5 matching bases. V lost 7 bases, J lost 11 bases, and 8 bases lay in between. CDR1 and CDR2 (germline): MNHNY, SVGAGI (reference sequence). The CDR3 is 9 amino acids. CDR3 nucleotide sequence: TGTGCCAGCACCAAGGGGCAGTACTTC. As protein: CASTKGQYF.

This chain connects TRBV24-1 to TRBJ2-7; no clear D. The germline gives CDR1 KGHDR, CDR2 SFDVKD. The CDR3 loop spans 13 amino acids. Trimming shortened V by 6 bases and J by 0 bases, and 8 bases separated the two germline ends. DNA of the CDR3: TGTGCCACCAGTCCGGAGCCCTCCTACGAGCAGTACTTC. Translating gives CATSPEPSYEQYF.

The gene calls are TRBV7-9 and TRBJ2-4, with 16 bases matching TRBD2. Near its end, the DNA agrees better with TRBJ2-7, so the J call may be wrong. Germline CDR1 is SEHNR and CDR2 is FQNEAQ (reference sequence). This CDR3 has 15 residues. The chain's CDR3 is CASSIGTSGRDEQYF. In DNA form, the CDR3 reads TGTGCCAGCAGCATTGGGACTAGCGGGAGGGACGAGCAGTACTTC.

This chain connects TRBV16 to TRBJ1-6; tentative D call: TRBD1 (5 bases). With 4 bases removed from V and 9 bases from J, the gap between germline ends came to 7 bases. The CDR3 is 12 residues long. The germline CDR1 and CDR2 sequences are KGHSY and FQNENV. CDR3 region: CASSRGISPLHF. As DNA, the CDR3 is TGTGCCAGCAGCCGGGGGATTTCACCCCTCCACTTT.

This chain uses TRBV20-1 with TRBJ2-5; TRBD2 matches 14 bases. Trimming took 3 bases from V and 11 from J; bases not matched to a gene: 11. Germline-derived CDR1 and CDR2 are DFQATT and SNEGSKA (reference sequence). The CDR3 is 15 amino acids. The CDR3 DNA reads TGCAGTGCTAGCCGACTAGCGGGGGGGTCTAATGAGCAGTACTTC. It is translated as CSASRLAGGSNEQYF.

The J gene is TRBJ1-2, the V gene TRBV20-1; 12 positions agree with TRBD1. Looked up from germline, CDR1 is DFQATT and CDR2 is SNEGSKA (reference sequence). V dropped 1 base and J dropped 7; count of bases not matched to a gene: 13. This CDR3 is 17 amino acids long. The CDR3 sequence: CSARGPRDRGRWGGYTF. CDR3 nucleotide sequence: TGCAGTGCTAGAGGCCCCCGGGACAGGGGGCGCTGGGGTGGCTACACCTTC.

The V call is TRBV6-1, the J call TRBJ2-1; D gene uncertain. The germline V gene encodes CDR1 MNHNS and CDR2 SASEGT. The ends were cut back, 7 bases at V and 13 bases at J, with 14 bases in the middle. The CDR3 has 11 residues. Here the CDR3 reads CASKGQETQFF. The DNA for the CDR3 is TGTGCCAGCAAGGGCCAAGAGACCCAGTTCTTC.

There are a few counts of this clonotype. The chain links TRBV7-6 to TRBJ1-6; a weak D match, TRBD1 (5 bases). Trimming cost V 2 bases and J 0 bases, with 11 bases left between them. Germline lookup yields CDR1 SGHVS and CDR2 FNYEAQ. CDR3 length: 17 amino acids. The CDR3, as DNA: TGTGCCAGCAGCTTACTGGGGGAGCTCTCCTATAATTCACCCCTCCACTTT. Protein: CASSLLGELSYNSPLHF. Full variable domain (rest looked up from reference TRBV7-6 and TRBJ1-6): GAGVSQSPRYKVTKRGQDVALRCDPISGHVSLYWYRQALGQGPEFLTYFNYEAQQDKSGLPNDRFSAERPEGSISTLTIQRTEQRDSAMYRCASSLLGELSYNSPLHFGNGTRLTVT.